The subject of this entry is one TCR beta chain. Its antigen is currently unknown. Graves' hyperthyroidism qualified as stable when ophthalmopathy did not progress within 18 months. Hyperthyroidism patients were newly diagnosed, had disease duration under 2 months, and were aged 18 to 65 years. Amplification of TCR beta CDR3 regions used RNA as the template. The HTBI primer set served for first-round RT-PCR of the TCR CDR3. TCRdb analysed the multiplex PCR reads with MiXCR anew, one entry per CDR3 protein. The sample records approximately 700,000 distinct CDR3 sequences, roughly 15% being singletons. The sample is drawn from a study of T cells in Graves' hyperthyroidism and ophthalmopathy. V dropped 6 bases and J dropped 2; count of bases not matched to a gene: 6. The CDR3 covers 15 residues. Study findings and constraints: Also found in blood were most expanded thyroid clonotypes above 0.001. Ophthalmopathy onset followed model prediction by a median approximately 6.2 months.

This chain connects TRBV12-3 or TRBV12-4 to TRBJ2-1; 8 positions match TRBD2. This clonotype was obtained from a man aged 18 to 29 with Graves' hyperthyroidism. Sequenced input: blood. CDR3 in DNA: TGTGCCAGCAGCGAGAGCGGGAGCCCCTACAATGAGCAGTTCTTC. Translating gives CASSESGSPYNEQFF.